This T cell receptor beta chain is drawn from a study of spatial heterogeneity in lung cancer. Study-level points and caveats: The recorded estimate of tumor T cell coverage is around 7.1% for alpha chains and approximately 13% for beta chains. Counts of expanded intratumoral alpha and beta TCRs tracked tumor mutation counts.

The CDR3 contains 20 residues. Germline loops: CDR1 SGHTA, CDR2 FQGNSA. V trimming: 5 bases; J trimming: 1 base; junction bases outside the gene matches: 18. Individual TCR cDNA molecules each bore their own unique molecular identifier. Each CDR3 protein is one row after TCRdb ran MiXCR on the 5' RACE reads. The sample records roughly 15,000 distinct CDR3 sequences, about 4.4% being singletons. Described time point: sample taken at primary tumor resection. The donors were about 72 patients with non-small cell lung cancer that was early-stage and untreated. The sequenced material consisted of unsorted whole RNA from tumor, nontumor lung or frozen PBMC. This clonotype was detected ten times or more. The target antigen is unknown.

The receptor's source is a female donor with early-stage non-small cell lung cancer. The chain links TRBV7-2 to TRBJ2-2; TRBD2 matches 8 bases. The starting material was lung tumor tissue, obtained at surgery. The CDR3 sequence is CASSPRGGLRRGENTGELFF. In DNA form, the CDR3 reads TGTGCCAGCAGCCCACGGGGGGGGTTACGGCGCGGAGAGAACACCGGGGAGCTGTTTTTT.